Following are 28 T cell receptor beta chains from one sample sequenced in a study of T cell changes during pregnancy in multiple sclerosis. Measured with immunoSEQ multiplex PCR; TCRdb has only the in-frame clones, and not every one. This sample carries approximately 22,000 clones, more than 75% of them seen once, and the ten largest clones take approximately 0.67%. The sample here was CD4+ T cells from peripheral blood mononuclear cells, taken in the first trimester of pregnancy. The source of these receptors is a female donor in good health, enrolled as a control in a pregnancy study.

The gene calls are TRBV19 and TRBJ1-5; D possibly corresponds to TRBD1 (5 bases). V was shortened by 4 bases and J by 2 bases, with 9 bases between the two germline ends. Germline CDR1 is LNHDA and CDR2 is SQIVND (reference sequence). The CDR3 consists of 14 residues. Here the CDR3 DNA reads TGTGCCAGTAGTAGGGGGAGGGGCAATCAGCCCCAGCATTTT. As protein: CASSRGRGNQPQHF. Variable domain in full (rest from reference TRBV19 and TRBJ1-5): DGGITQSPKYLFRKEGQNVTLSCEQNLNHDAMYWYRQDPGQGLRLIYYSQIVNDFQKGDIAEGYSVSREKKESFPLTVTSAQKNPTAFYLCASSRGRGNQPQHFGDGTRLSIL.

This sequence joins TRBV11-2 and TRBJ1-5; no definite D call. Germline values: CDR1 SGHAT, CDR2 FQNNGV. V was shortened by 0 bases and J by 1 base, with 10 bases between the two germline ends. This CDR3 is 16 amino acids long. CDR3 sequence: CASSLDGQISNQPQHF. CDR3 sequence (DNA): TGTGCCAGCAGCTTAGATGGGCAGATCAGCAATCAGCCCCAGCATTTT.

This chain uses TRBV5-1 with TRBJ2-1; D possibly corresponds to TRBD2 (5 bases). Trimming stripped 0 bases from V and 6 bases from J, with 10 bases between. The CDR3 length is 14 residues. Looked up from germline, CDR1 is SGHRS and CDR2 is YFSETQ. In nucleotides, the CDR3 is TGCGCCAGCAGCTTGGGGATAGAGGGCAATGAGCAGTTCTTC. This gives the protein CASSLGIEGNEQFF.

This clone was found a few times. DNA for the CDR3: TGTGCCAGCAGCAACTCAGGGGCTGGCTACACCTTC. It is translated as CASSNSGAGYTF. The genes are TRBV7-9 and TRBJ1-2, with a possible D match to TRBD1 (6 bases). Germline CDR1 reads SEHNR; CDR2 reads FQNEAQ (reference sequence). The CDR3 consists of 12 residues. Trimming took 5 bases from V and 7 from J, leaving 11 bases between them.

This sequence joins TRBV5-1 and TRBJ2-2; 7 bases map to TRBD1. The germline CDR1 and CDR2 sequences are SGHRS and YFSETQ. The length of the CDR3 is 16 residues. J lost 2 bases, V lost 3 bases, and 7 bases had no gene match. This chain's CDR3 is CASSSSTGFNTGELFF. For the CDR3, the DNA is TGCGCCAGCAGCTCCTCGACAGGGTTCAACACCGGGGAGCTGTTTTTT. Filled out from reference TRBV5-1 and TRBJ2-2, the complete variable domain reads KAGVTQTPRYLIKTRGQQVTLSCSPISGHRSVSWYQQTPGQGLQFLFEYFSETQRNKGNFPGRFSGRQFSNSRSEMNVSTLELGDSALYLCASSSSTGFNTGELFFGEGSRLTVL.

This clone has a handful of counts. The rearrangement joins TRBV25-1 to TRBJ2-1; 7 nucleotides match TRBD2. With V trimmed by 3 bases and J by 0 bases, 5 bases remained unmatched. Germline lookup yields CDR1 MGHDK and CDR2 SYGVNS. The length of the CDR3 is 16 residues. The CDR3 sequence: CASSEASGPSYNEQFF. CDR3 nucleotides: TGTGCCAGCAGTGAGGCTAGCGGCCCCTCCTACAATGAGCAGTTCTTC.

The chain has TRBV10-3 and TRBJ1-5; D unresolved. This CDR3 contains 14 residues. Germline CDR1 ENHRY, CDR2 SYGVKD. Trimming stripped 1 base from V and 2 bases from J, with 6 bases between. In DNA form, the CDR3 reads TGTGCCATCAGTGAGTGGAGTGGCAATCAGCCCCAGCATTTT. As protein: CAISEWSGNQPQHF.

The DNA of the CDR3 is TGTGCCAGCTCACCAGTAGGGTCAGGGGCGTACGGCGAGCAGTACTTC. Translation gives CASSPVGSGAYGEQYF. The chain links TRBV18 to TRBJ2-7, with D possibly matching TRBD1 (6 bases). Trimming cost V 2 bases and J 6 bases, with 20 bases left between them. Germline V gene sequence: CDR1 KGHSH, CDR2 LQKENI. This CDR3 is built from 16 residues.

The chain joins TRBV5-6 to TRBJ2-1; D may be TRBD1 (5 bases). With 4 bases removed from V and 4 bases from J, the gap between germline ends came to 9 bases. CDR3 length equals 13 residues. CDR1 SGHDT and CDR2 YYEEEE come from the germline V gene. The CDR3 nucleotides read TGTGCCAGCAGCGTGGACAAGTACAATGAGCAGTTCTTC. Translation gives CASSVDKYNEQFF.

The rearrangement links TRBV18 to TRBJ2-2, with TRBD2 matching over 9 bases. CDR1 KGHSH and CDR2 LQKENI come from the germline V gene. The CDR3 is made up of 15 amino acids. V trimming: 2 bases; J trimming: 4 bases; junction bases outside the gene matches: 2. The CDR3 DNA reads TGTGCCAGCTCACCAGCGGGAGGGTTCACCGGGGAGCTGTTTTTT. This sequence encodes CASSPAGGFTGELFF.

The chain is built from TRBV7-2 and TRBJ2-1; 11 nucleotides align to TRBD2. CDR1 is SGHTA, CDR2 FQGNSA, per germline. CDR3 size: 15 residues. The V and J ends lost 5 bases and 11 bases, in that order; junction bases with no gene match: 11. The CDR3 spells CASSPLTSGASKQFF. For the CDR3, the DNA is TGTGCCAGCAGCCCCTTGACTAGCGGGGCCTCTAAGCAGTTCTTC.

The chain employs TRBV18 and TRBJ1-4; 10 nucleotides agree with TRBD1. V dropped 6 bases and J dropped 5; count of bases not matched to a gene: 9. The CDR3 loop spans 16 amino acids. Germline CDR1 and CDR2: KGHSH and LQKENI. The chain's CDR3 is CASSPQSGQGNEKLFF. The CDR3 DNA reads TGTGCCAGCTCTCCCCAATCGGGACAGGGGAATGAAAAACTGTTTTTT.

The chain couples TRBV4-1 to TRBJ2-3, with D perhaps TRBD2 (6 bases). V lost 4 bases to trimming and J lost 8 bases, with 28 bases between them. The CDR3 runs 18 residues. Germline V gives CDR1 MGHRA, CDR2 YSYEKL. CDR3 residues: CASSPQRLVRGHNVTQYF. The CDR3 region has the DNA TGCGCCAGCAGCCCGCAGAGACTAGTCAGAGGCCATAATGTTACGCAGTATTTT.

The gene calls are TRBV19 and TRBJ2-7, with TRBD2 matching 11 bases. V lost 3 bases, J lost 1 base, and 5 bases stayed unmatched. The CDR3 consists of 16 residues. Germline CDR1 LNHDA, CDR2 SQIVND (reference sequence). The CDR3 sequence: CASSMLAGGPSYEQYF. CDR3 nucleotide sequence: TGTGCCAGTAGTATGCTAGCGGGGGGCCCTTCCTACGAGCAGTACTTC.

V is TRBV5-4 and J is TRBJ2-3; no reliable D call. Germline assignment: CDR1 SGHNT and CDR2 YYREEE (reference sequence). The CDR3 contains 16 residues. The V end was cut by 4 bases, the J end by 0 bases, with 15 bases between. The CDR3 is CASSLRRLVSTDTQYF. In DNA form, the CDR3 reads TGTGCCAGCAGCCTCCGCAGACTTGTTAGCACAGATACGCAGTATTTT. Complete variable domain (other parts from reference TRBV5-4 and TRBJ2-3): ETGVTQSPTHLIKTRGQQVTLRCSSQSGHNTVSWYQQALGQGPQFIFQYYREEENGRGNFPPRFSGLQFPNYSSELNVNALELDDSALYLCASSLRRLVSTDTQYFGPGTRLTVL.

This clone appeared once. Here the CDR3 reads CASSLGGILGTDTQYF. In nucleotides, the CDR3 is TGCGCCAGCAGCTTAGGGGGAATTTTGGGCACAGATACGCAGTATTTT. The rearrangement uses TRBV5-1 and TRBJ2-3; D may be TRBD1 (6 bases). The germline V gene has CDR1 SGHRS and CDR2 YFSETQ. Trimming removed 2 bases from V and 1 base from J, with 14 bases in between. This CDR3 comprises 16 residues. Full variable domain (rest looked up from reference TRBV5-1 and TRBJ2-3): KAGVTQTPRYLIKTRGQQVTLSCSPISGHRSVSWYQQTPGQGLQFLFEYFSETQRNKGNFPGRFSGRQFSNSRSEMNVSTLELGDSALYLCASSLGGILGTDTQYFGPGTRLTVL.

V usage is TRBV18 and J usage is TRBJ2-1; TRBD1 agrees at 9 bases. CDR1 and CDR2 from the germline V gene are KGHSH and LQKENI. The CDR3 sequence is 13 residues long. The junction had 1 base not matched to a gene; V was cut back by 4 bases and J by 6 bases. CDR3 DNA sequence: TGTGCCAGCTCACAGGACAGGGGCAATGAGCAGTTCTTC. Translating gives CASSQDRGNEQFF.

The V gene is TRBV2, the J gene TRBJ2-7; a weak D match, TRBD1 (5 bases). Deletions cut 8 bases from V and 6 bases from J, with 14 bases between. Per germline, CDR1 SNHLY and CDR2 FYNNEI. CDR3 size: 12 residues. The CDR3: CASREGAGEQYF. The DNA for the CDR3 is TGTGCCAGCCGCGAAGGGGCAGGCGAGCAGTACTTC. Drawing the rest from reference TRBV2 and TRBJ2-7, the complete variable domain is EPEVTQTPSHQVTQMGQEVILRCVPISNHLYFYWYRQILGQKVEFLVSFYNNEISEKSEIFDDQFSVERPDGSNFTLKIRSTKLEDSAMYFCASREGAGEQYFGPGTRLTVT.

As for this clone: The germline gene is not matched at one end of the junction; a read error may be the cause. The rearrangement links TRBV2 to TRBJ2-1; a possible D gene is TRBD2 (5 bases). This CDR3 is built from 12 residues. Germline V gene sequence: CDR1 SNHLY, CDR2 FYNNEI. The CDR3 region has the DNA TGTGCTAGCAGTGAGGGAGAAGCCCCGCAGTTCTTC. Protein: CASSEGEAPQFF.

This chain joins TRBV18 and TRBJ1-4; tentative D call: TRBD1 (5 bases). With 2 bases removed from V and 1 base from J, the gap between germline ends came to 11 bases. The CDR3 loop spans 16 amino acids. The V gene's germline CDR1 is KGHSH and CDR2 LQKENI. The CDR3 spells CASSPTQGGTNEKLFF. The CDR3 DNA reads as TGTGCCAGCTCACCAACCCAGGGCGGAACTAATGAAAAACTGTTTTTT.

The chain combines TRBV6-5 with TRBJ1-2, with 10 bases matching TRBD1. Germline loops: CDR1 MNHEY, CDR2 SVGAGI. Trimming cost V 9 bases and J 8 bases; bases outside gene matches: 15. The CDR3 totals 15 residues. The CDR3 DNA sequence: TGTGCCAGTGCGTATGAGTCCGGGACAGGGGTCGGCTACACCTTC. This codes for CASAYESGTGVGYTF.

This chain uses TRBV28 with TRBJ1-4, with 8 bases lining up with TRBD1. Germline V gene sequence: CDR1 MDHEN, CDR2 SYDVKM. The CDR3 is 18 residues long. The trim removed 8 bases at V and 2 bases at J, leaving 16 bases unmatched. CDR3: CASGLMGQGALTNEKLFF. Written as DNA, the CDR3 is TGTGCCAGCGGCCTTATGGGGCAGGGGGCGCTGACTAATGAAAAACTGTTTTTT. Full variable domain (rest looked up from reference TRBV28 and TRBJ1-4): DVKVTQSSRYLVKRTGEKVFLECVQDMDHENMFWYRQDPGLGLRLIYFSYDVKMKEKGDIPEGYSVSREKKERFSLILESASTNQTSMYLCASGLMGQGALTNEKLFFGSGTQLSVL.

The J gene is TRBJ2-1, the V gene TRBV19, with D possibly matching TRBD2 (5 bases). The CDR3 is 14 amino acids. Germline V gene data show CDR1 as LNHDA and CDR2 as SQIVND (reference sequence). V shed 6 bases and J shed 0 bases, with 9 bases lying between them. CDR3 nucleotides: TGTGCCAGTAGCGGCGGGTACTCCTACAATGAGCAGTTCTTC. It codes for CASSGGYSYNEQFF.

This chain connects TRBV5-1 to TRBJ1-1; D not resolved. V was pared by 0 bases and J by 3 bases, with 9 bases between. This CDR3 has 14 residues. Per the germline V gene, CDR1 is SGHRS and CDR2 is YFSETQ. The CDR3 nucleotides are TGCGCCAGCAGCTTGGGGAACGGGGACACTGAAGCTTTCTTT. Translation gives CASSLGNGDTEAFF.

This clone was recorded only once. DNA for the CDR3: TGTGCCAGCAGTTTCCGACAGGGGGCTGAAGCTTTCTTT. The encoded protein is CASSFRQGAEAFF. The V call is TRBV27, the J call TRBJ1-1; 9 bases fit TRBD1. Losses at the gene ends were 3 bases for V and 6 bases for J; bases not matched to a gene: 2. The germline V gene encodes CDR1 MNHEY and CDR2 SMNVEV (reference sequence). CDR3 length: 13 amino acids.

The chain employs TRBV28 and TRBJ1-5; tentative D call: TRBD1 (5 bases). The germline gives CDR1 MDHEN, CDR2 SYDVKM. Trimming pared 4 bases from V and 0 bases from J, leaving 10 bases between. This CDR3 is 15 amino acids long. This chain's CDR3 is CASSYMTDSNQPQHF. CDR3 bases: TGTGCCAGCAGTTATATGACAGATAGCAATCAGCCCCAGCATTTT. The full variable domain, with the rest looked up from reference TRBV28 and TRBJ1-5, is DVKVTQSSRYLVKRTGEKVFLECVQDMDHENMFWYRQDPGLGLRLIYFSYDVKMKEKGDIPEGYSVSREKKERFSLILESASTNQTSMYLCASSYMTDSNQPQHFGDGTRLSIL.

The sample holds a few counts of this clone. The chain couples TRBV6-1 to TRBJ1-1; D is uncertain. The CDR3 spans 15 residues. Trimming stripped 2 bases from V and 2 bases from J, with 12 bases between. The germline CDR1 and CDR2 sequences are MNHNS and SASEGT. CDR3 coding DNA: TGTGCCAGCAGTGAATCCCTGGGCCGAAACACTGAAGCTTTCTTT. This codes for CASSESLGRNTEAFF.

V is TRBV7-8 and J is TRBJ1-5; D is uncertain. Germline CDR1 SGHVS, CDR2 FQNEAQ. Trimming removed 5 bases from V and 0 bases from J, with 8 bases in between. The CDR3 has 14 residues. CDR3 in DNA: TGTGCCAGCAGCCTACTCGTTAGCAATCAGCCCCAGCATTTT. Its translation is CASSLLVSNQPQHF.